A selection of T cell receptor beta chains follows, all from one sample in a study of shared clonotypes between healthy human individuals. Repertoires were generated with immunoSEQ multiplex PCR, while TCRdb's copy carries only in-frame clones and drops some. The data show 1.5 million to 2.5 million clones, about 95% seen once. The sample was naive CD8+ T cells sorted from blood. Every receptor here comes from a man in his late teens or twenties in good health. Each CDR3 is given with its conserved first and last residue. The D gene is left open where the match is weak.

J gene	V gene	D gene	CDR3 protein	CDR3 DNA
TRBJ2-2	TRBV29-1	-	CSVSREDKTGELFF	TGCAGCGTAAGTCGTGAAGATAAGACCGGGGAGCTGTTTTTT
TRBJ1-1	TRBV11-2	-	CASTFSAPEAFF	TGTGCCAGCACCTTCTCGGCCCCTGAAGCTTTCTTT
TRBJ1-1	TRBV4-1	-	CASSQEQANTEAFF	TGCGCCAGCAGCCAAGAACAGGCGAACACTGAAGCTTTCTTT
TRBJ2-4	TRBV13	-	CASSSTGTGNIQYF	TGTGCCAGCAGCTCGACAGGGACTGGGAACATTCAGTACTTC
TRBJ2-3	TRBV7-6	TRBD2	CASSLPTSGSSDTQYF	TGTGCCAGCAGCTTACCCACTAGCGGGAGTTCAGATACGCAGTATTTT
TRBJ1-2	TRBV7-9	-	CASIDLGGALSNYGYTF	TGTGCCAGCATCGATCTAGGGGGTGCTTTATCTAACTATGGCTACACCTTC
TRBJ1-1	TRBV4-1	-	CASSQDRGNTEAFF	TGCGCCAGCAGCCAAGATCGGGGGAACACTGAAGCTTTCTTT
TRBJ1-4	TRBV27	-	CASSSRNGNEKLFF	TGTGCCAGCAGTTCCCGGAATGGAAATGAAAAACTGTTTTTT
TRBJ2-5	TRBV2	-	CASSSPVGRVLQETQYF	TGTGCCAGCAGTTCCCCCGTTGGGCGGGTATTACAAGAGACCCAGTACTTC
TRBJ2-3	TRBV11-2	-	CASSFPADTLTDTQYF	TGTGCCAGCAGCTTTCCCGCCGACACCCTCACAGATACGCAGTATTTT
TRBJ2-7	TRBV27	TRBD2	CASSFRDSTTSGNYEQYF	TGTGCCAGCAGTTTCCGGGACAGCACGACTAGCGGGAACTACGAGCAGTACTTC
TRBJ2-5	TRBV13	TRBD2	CASSLRGLAQETQYF	TGTGCCAGCAGCTTGCGTGGACTAGCACAAGAGACCCAGTACTTC
TRBJ1-2	TRBV29-1	-	CSVEGPGDINYGYTF	TGCAGCGTTGAAGGGCCAGGCGATATTAACTATGGCTACACCTTC
TRBJ2-5	TRBV2	-	CANRGTRGETQYF	TGTGCCAACAGGGGGACTAGAGGAGAGACCCAGTACTTC
TRBJ1-5	TRBV19	-	CASSIWGVYQPQHF	TGTGCCAGTAGTATATGGGGAGTCTATCAGCCCCAGCATTTT
TRBJ1-1	TRBV4-3	TRBD1	CASSPRGLTEAFF	TGCGCCAGCAGCCCCAGGGGGCTCACTGAAGCTTTCTTT